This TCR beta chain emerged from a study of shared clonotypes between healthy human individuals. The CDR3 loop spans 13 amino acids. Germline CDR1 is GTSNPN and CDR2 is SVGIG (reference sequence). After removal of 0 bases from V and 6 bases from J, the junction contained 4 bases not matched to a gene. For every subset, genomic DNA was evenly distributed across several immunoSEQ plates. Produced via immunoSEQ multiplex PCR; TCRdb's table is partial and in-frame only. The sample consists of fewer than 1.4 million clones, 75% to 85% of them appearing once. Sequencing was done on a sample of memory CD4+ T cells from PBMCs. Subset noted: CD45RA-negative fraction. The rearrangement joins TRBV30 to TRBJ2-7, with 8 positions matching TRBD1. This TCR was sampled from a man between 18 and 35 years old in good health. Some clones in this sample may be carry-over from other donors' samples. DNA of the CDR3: TGTGCCTGGAGTGTCCCAGGGGGCTTCGAGCAGTACTTC. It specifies CAWSVPGGFEQYF.